This entry lists 17 T cell receptor beta chains sequenced from one sample in a study of blood T cell repertoires in COVID-19. Here immunoSEQ multiplex PCR was the method, and the copy in TCRdb shows in-frame clones only, minus some. The sample includes around 160,000 clones, under 90% of them seen just once. The sample was peripheral blood. The receptors shown here come from a human donor in a cohort sampled during active COVID-19.

This clone was observed a few times. Written as DNA, the CDR3 is TGTGCCATCAGTGAGACGACTAGGACGGTCGCAGATACGCAGTATTTT. Its protein is CAISETTRTVADTQYF. The chain recombines TRBV10-3 with TRBJ2-3; D is perhaps TRBD2 (6 bases). The germline CDR1 and CDR2 sequences are ENHRY and SYGVKD. Deletions cut 2 bases from V and 4 bases from J, with 16 bases between. The CDR3 is 16 amino acids.

This clone was seen just once. V usage is TRBV10-3 and J usage is TRBJ1-5; possible D gene TRBD1, 5 bases. Trimming cost V 0 bases and J 3 bases, with 12 bases left between them. Germline lookup yields CDR1 ENHRY and CDR2 SYGVKD. The CDR3 contains 16 residues. The CDR3 nucleotides read TGTGCCATCAGTGAGTCGGGGGGGGGTGCCAATCAGCCCCAGCATTTT. As protein: CAISESGGGANQPQHF.

The rearrangement joins TRBV2 to TRBJ2-7; possibly TRBD1 for D (5 bases). V dropped 2 bases and J dropped 2 bases, with 19 bases sitting between them. This CDR3 spans 17 amino acids. Germline V gene data show CDR1 as SNHLY and CDR2 as FYNNEI. The CDR3 loop reads CASSELPWTPSTYEQYF. The CDR3 DNA reads TGTGCCAGCAGTGAACTCCCATGGACACCTTCGACCTACGAGCAGTACTTC.

The V and J genes are TRBV5-4 and TRBJ1-1, with 12 nucleotides matching TRBD1. Germline CDR1 SGHNT, CDR2 YYREEE (reference sequence). The CDR3 sequence is 16 residues long. Trimming took 3 bases from V and 0 from J; bases not matched to a gene: 3. The CDR3 loop reads CASSSGQGALNTEAFF. In DNA form, the CDR3 reads TGTGCCAGCAGCTCGGGACAGGGGGCGTTGAACACTGAAGCTTTCTTT.

The V call is TRBV5-5, the J call TRBJ2-7; a weak D match, TRBD1 (6 bases). Germline V CDR1 and CDR2: SGHKS, YYEKEE (reference sequence). CDR3 size: 14 residues. The V end was cut by 4 bases, the J end by 2 bases, with 13 bases between. In DNA form, the CDR3 reads TGTGCCAGCAGCCACCAACAGGGTCCCTACGAGCAGTACTTC. It yields the protein CASSHQQGPYEQYF.

The chain uses TRBV19 and TRBJ1-1, with a possible D match to TRBD1 (5 bases). Germline assignment: CDR1 LNHDA and CDR2 SQIVND (reference sequence). V was clipped by 1 base and J by 1 base, with 10 bases between them. This CDR3 region has 15 residues. The CDR3 is CASSIGGHENTEAFF. In DNA form, the CDR3 reads TGTGCCAGTAGTATAGGAGGACACGAGAACACTGAAGCTTTCTTT.

CDR3 sequence reads: CASSSARPNTEAFF. CDR3 nucleotides: TGCGCCAGCAGCTCGGCCAGGCCGAACACTGAAGCTTTCTTT. This rearrangement joins TRBV5-1 to TRBJ1-1; D unresolved. The V and J ends lost 3 bases and 1 base respectively, with 10 bases between them. Germline-derived CDR1 and CDR2 are SGHRS and YFSETQ. The CDR3 runs 14 residues.

V gene TRBV13 combines with J gene TRBJ2-1; tentatively, D is TRBD2 (6 bases). The V end was cut by 5 bases, the J end by 6 bases, with 20 bases between. In germline, CDR1 is PRHDT, CDR2 FYEKMQ (reference sequence). This CDR3 contains 16 residues. As DNA, the CDR3 is TGTGCCAGCAGCCCCTTTCCGGGACTCCAAGTCAATGAGCAGTTCTTC. This encodes CASSPFPGLQVNEQFF. Drawing the rest from reference TRBV13 and TRBJ2-1, the complete variable domain is AAGVIQSPRHLIKEKRETATLKCYPIPRHDTVYWYQQGPGQDPQFLISFYEKMQSDKGSIPDRFSAQQFSDYHSELNMSSLELGDSALYFCASSPFPGLQVNEQFFGPGTRLTVL.

The chain combines TRBV28 with TRBJ1-2; TRBD1 aligns across 8 bases. J gave up 4 bases and V 6 bases, and 7 bases lay outside the gene matches. The germline gives CDR1 MDHEN, CDR2 SYDVKM. CDR3 length equals 14 residues. CDR3 sequence: CASSLTGDLYGYTF. DNA of the CDR3: TGTGCCAGCAGCTTGACAGGGGACCTCTATGGCTACACCTTC.

Here the CDR3 reads CASSRSGQGETISNSPLHF. CDR3 nucleotide sequence: TGTGCCAGTAGTAGGTCCGGACAGGGGGAGACAATTTCTAATTCACCCCTCCACTTT. The rearrangement links TRBV19 to TRBJ1-6, with 10 positions matching TRBD1. V lost 4 bases, J lost 6 bases, and 15 bases stayed unmatched. The CDR3 sequence is 19 residues long. Germline-derived CDR1 and CDR2 are LNHDA and SQIVND (reference sequence).

V and J are TRBV7-6 and TRBJ1-1; TRBD1 might be the D (6 bases). Trimming left V 0 bases short and J 0 bases short, with 11 bases between. The CDR3 is 16 amino acids. The germline V gene encodes CDR1 SGHVS and CDR2 FNYEAQ. CDR3 residues: CASSLASGAVNTEAFF. DNA of the CDR3: TGTGCCAGCAGCTTAGCATCAGGGGCGGTGAACACTGAAGCTTTCTTT.

V is TRBV7-9 and J is TRBJ2-3, with 8 nucleotides matching TRBD2. Germline lookup yields CDR1 SEHNR and CDR2 FQNEAQ (reference sequence). V dropped 5 bases and J dropped 6; count of bases not matched to a gene: 13. CDR3 length: 16 residues. The CDR3 nucleotides are TGTGCCAGCAGCCCCGCCGGGGGGGATTTGCCGGATACGCAGTATTTT. Protein product: CASSPAGGDLPDTQYF.

This clone was observed a few times. The chain recombines TRBV18 with TRBJ2-7; D gene unclear. V dropped 3 bases and J dropped 0 bases, with 9 bases sitting between them. CDR1 is KGHSH and CDR2 is LQKENI in the germline V gene. The CDR3 spans 14 residues. CDR3 amino acids: CASSPKQSSYEQYF. The CDR3 DNA follows: TGTGCCAGCTCACCGAAACAGAGCTCCTACGAGCAGTACTTC. Combining the CDR3 with reference TRBV18 and TRBJ2-7 gives the whole variable domain NAGVMQNPRHLVRRRGQEARLRCSPMKGHSHVYWYRQLPEEGLKFMVYLQKENIIDESGMPKERFSAEFPKEGPSILRIQQVVRGDSAAYFCASSPKQSSYEQYFGPGTRLTVT.

The chain links TRBV2 to TRBJ1-2; D is undetermined. The CDR3 sequence is 15 residues long. Trimming left V 3 bases short and J 1 base short, with 12 bases between. Germline values: CDR1 SNHLY, CDR2 FYNNEI. The DNA for the CDR3 is TGTGCCAGCAGTGATGGCTCACACCATAACTATGGCTACACCTTC. Translated: CASSDGSHHNYGYTF. Drawing the rest from reference TRBV2 and TRBJ1-2, the complete variable domain is EPEVTQTPSHQVTQMGQEVILRCVPISNHLYFYWYRQILGQKVEFLVSFYNNEISEKSEIFDDQFSVERPDGSNFTLKIRSTKLEDSAMYFCASSDGSHHNYGYTFGSGTRLTVV.

The chain employs TRBV5-1 and TRBJ2-2, with D possibly matching TRBD1 (7 bases). Between the trimmed V and J ends, which lost 6 bases and 4 bases, there was a span of 19 bases. CDR1 and CDR2 from the germline V gene are SGHRS and YFSETQ. The length of the CDR3 is 16 residues. The CDR3 region is CASIPTGAGGTGELFF. Written as DNA, the CDR3 is TGCGCCAGCATCCCTACGGGGGCAGGGGGCACCGGGGAGCTGTTTTTT. Complete variable domain (other parts from reference TRBV5-1 and TRBJ2-2): KAGVTQTPRYLIKTRGQQVTLSCSPISGHRSVSWYQQTPGQGLQFLFEYFSETQRNKGNFPGRFSGRQFSNSRSEMNVSTLELGDSALYLCASIPTGAGGTGELFFGEGSRLTVL.

V and J are TRBV12-3 or TRBV12-4 and TRBJ1-5; D might be TRBD1 (5 bases). Trimming removed 5 bases from V and 6 bases from J, with 11 bases in between. CDR3 length equals 13 residues. DNA of the CDR3: TGTGCCAGCAGTGGGGGAGGGACTCAGCCCCAGCATTTT. Translated: CASSGGGTQPQHF.

The chain combines TRBV12-3 or TRBV12-4 with TRBJ1-4; 7 bases match TRBD1. V lost 5 bases, J lost 7 bases, and 4 bases stayed unmatched. The CDR3 is 13 residues long. The CDR3 DNA follows: TGTGCCAGCAGTGCGGGACAGACTGAAAAACTGTTTTTT. It translates to CASSAGQTEKLFF.